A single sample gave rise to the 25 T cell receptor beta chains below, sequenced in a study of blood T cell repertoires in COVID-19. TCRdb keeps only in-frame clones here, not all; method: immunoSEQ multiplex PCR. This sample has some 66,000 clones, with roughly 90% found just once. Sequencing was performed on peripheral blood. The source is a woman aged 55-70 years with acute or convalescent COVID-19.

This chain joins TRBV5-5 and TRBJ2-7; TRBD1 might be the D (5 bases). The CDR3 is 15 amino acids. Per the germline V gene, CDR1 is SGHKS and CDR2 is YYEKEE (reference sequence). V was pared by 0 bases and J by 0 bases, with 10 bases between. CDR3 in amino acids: CASSLGPGISYEQYV. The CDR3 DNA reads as TGTGCCAGCAGCTTGGGCCCAGGGATCTCCTACGAGCAGTACGTC.

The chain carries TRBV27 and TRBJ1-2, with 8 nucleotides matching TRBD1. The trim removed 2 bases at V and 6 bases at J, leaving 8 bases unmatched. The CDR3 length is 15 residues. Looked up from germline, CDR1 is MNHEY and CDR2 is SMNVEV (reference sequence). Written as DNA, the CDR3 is TGTGCCAGCAGTTTAGGGGCAGGGGGCGCTAATGGCTACACCTTC. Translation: CASSLGAGGANGYTF.

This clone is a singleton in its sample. The CDR3 sequence: CASSLEGTGDQPQHF. CDR3 DNA: TGTGCCAGCAGCTTAGAAGGGACAGGGGATCAGCCCCAGCATTTT. This chain joins TRBV7-2 and TRBJ1-5; the match to TRBD1 covers 10 bases. The germline CDR1 and CDR2 sequences are SGHTA and FQGNSA. The CDR3 runs 15 residues. The J segment lost 5 bases and the V segment lost 1 base, leaving 2 bases of the junction unmatched.

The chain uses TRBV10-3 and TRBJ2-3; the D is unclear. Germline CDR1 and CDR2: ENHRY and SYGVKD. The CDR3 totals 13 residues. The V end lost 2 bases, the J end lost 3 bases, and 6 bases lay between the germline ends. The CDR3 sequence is CAISEDGTDTQYF. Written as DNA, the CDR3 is TGTGCCATCAGTGAGGACGGGACAGATACGCAGTATTTT.

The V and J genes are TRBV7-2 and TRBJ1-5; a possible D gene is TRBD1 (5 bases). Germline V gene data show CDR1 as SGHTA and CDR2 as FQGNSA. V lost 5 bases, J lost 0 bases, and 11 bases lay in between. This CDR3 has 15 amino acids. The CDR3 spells CASSVTALSNQPQHF. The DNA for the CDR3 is TGTGCCAGCAGCGTGACAGCCCTTAGCAATCAGCCCCAGCATTTT.

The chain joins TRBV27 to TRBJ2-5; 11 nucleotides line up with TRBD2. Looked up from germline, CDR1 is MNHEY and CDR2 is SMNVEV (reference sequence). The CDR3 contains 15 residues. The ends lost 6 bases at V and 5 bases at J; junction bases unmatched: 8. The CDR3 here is CASSHSGGAWETQYF. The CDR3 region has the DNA TGTGCCAGCAGCCATAGCGGGGGGGCTTGGGAGACCCAGTACTTC.

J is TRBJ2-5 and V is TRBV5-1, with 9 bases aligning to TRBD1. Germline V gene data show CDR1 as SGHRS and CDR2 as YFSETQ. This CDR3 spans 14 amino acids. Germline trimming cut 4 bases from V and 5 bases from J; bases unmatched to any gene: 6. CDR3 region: CASSPTGGWETQYF. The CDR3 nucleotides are TGCGCCAGCAGCCCGACAGGGGGATGGGAGACCCAGTACTTC.

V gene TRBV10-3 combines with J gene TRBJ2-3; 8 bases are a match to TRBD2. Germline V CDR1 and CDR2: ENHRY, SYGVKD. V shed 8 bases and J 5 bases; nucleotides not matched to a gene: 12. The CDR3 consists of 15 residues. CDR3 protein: CAILRTSGGQDTQYF. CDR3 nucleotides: TGTGCCATCCTTCGTACTTCGGGGGGGCAAGATACGCAGTATTTT.

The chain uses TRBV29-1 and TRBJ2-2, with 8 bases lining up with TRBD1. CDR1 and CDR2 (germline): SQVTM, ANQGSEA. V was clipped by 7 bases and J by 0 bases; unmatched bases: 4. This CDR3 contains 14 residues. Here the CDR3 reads CSAKGQANTGELFF. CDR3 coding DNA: TGCAGCGCCAAGGGACAGGCGAACACCGGGGAGCTGTTTTTT.

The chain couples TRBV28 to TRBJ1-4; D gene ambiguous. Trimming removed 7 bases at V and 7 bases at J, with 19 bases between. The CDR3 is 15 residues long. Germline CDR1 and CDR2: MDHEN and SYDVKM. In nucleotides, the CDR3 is TGTGCCAGCATCTCGGGCGAGGGTCGCGGTGAAAAACTGTTTTTT. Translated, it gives CASISGEGRGEKLFF.

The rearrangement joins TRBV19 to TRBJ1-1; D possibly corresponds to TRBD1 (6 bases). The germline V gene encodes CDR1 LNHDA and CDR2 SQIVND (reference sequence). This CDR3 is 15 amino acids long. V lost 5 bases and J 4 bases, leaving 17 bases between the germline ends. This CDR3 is CASSPREQGSTEAFF. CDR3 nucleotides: TGTGCCAGTAGTCCAAGGGAACAGGGTAGCACTGAAGCTTTCTTT. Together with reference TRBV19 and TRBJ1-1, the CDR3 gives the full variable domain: DGGITQSPKYLFRKEGQNVTLSCEQNLNHDAMYWYRQDPGQGLRLIYYSQIVNDFQKGDIAEGYSVSREKKESFPLTVTSAQKNPTAFYLCASSPREQGSTEAFFGQGTRLTVV.

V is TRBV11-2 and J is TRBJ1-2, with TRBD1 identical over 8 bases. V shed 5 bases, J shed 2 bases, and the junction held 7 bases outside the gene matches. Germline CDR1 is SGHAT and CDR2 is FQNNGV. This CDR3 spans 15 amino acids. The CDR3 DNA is TGTGCCAGCAGCGGAACAAACAGGGGGAACTATGGCTACACCTTC. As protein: CASSGTNRGNYGYTF. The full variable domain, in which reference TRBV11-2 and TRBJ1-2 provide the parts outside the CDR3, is EAGVAQSPRYKIIEKRQSVAFWCNPISGHATLYWYQQILGQGPKLLIQFQNNGVVDDSQLPKDRFSAERLKGVDSTLKIQPAKLEDSAVYLCASSGTNRGNYGYTFGSGTRLTVV.

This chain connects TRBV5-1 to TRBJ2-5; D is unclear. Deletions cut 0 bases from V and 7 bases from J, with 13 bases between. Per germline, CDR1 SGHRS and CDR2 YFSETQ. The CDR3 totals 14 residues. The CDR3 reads CASSLGDYVGTQYF. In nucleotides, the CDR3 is TGCGCCAGCAGCTTGGGTGATTACGTCGGGACCCAGTACTTC. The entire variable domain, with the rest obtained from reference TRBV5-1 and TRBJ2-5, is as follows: KAGVTQTPRYLIKTRGQQVTLSCSPISGHRSVSWYQQTPGQGLQFLFEYFSETQRNKGNFPGRFSGRQFSNSRSEMNVSTLELGDSALYLCASSLGDYVGTQYFGPGTRLLVL.

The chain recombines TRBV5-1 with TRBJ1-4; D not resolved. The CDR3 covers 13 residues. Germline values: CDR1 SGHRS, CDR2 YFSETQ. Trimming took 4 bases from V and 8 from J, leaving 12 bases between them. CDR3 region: CASSPEVPEKLFF. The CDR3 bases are TGCGCCAGCAGCCCGGAGGTGCCAGAAAAACTGTTTTTT.

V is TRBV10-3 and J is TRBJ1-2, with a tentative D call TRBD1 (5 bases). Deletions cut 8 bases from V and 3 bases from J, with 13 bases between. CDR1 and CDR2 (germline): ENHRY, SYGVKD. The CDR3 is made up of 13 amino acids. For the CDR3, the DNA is TGTGCCATCCGGGGGGAAGTTGACTATGGCTACACCTTC. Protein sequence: CAIRGEVDYGYTF.

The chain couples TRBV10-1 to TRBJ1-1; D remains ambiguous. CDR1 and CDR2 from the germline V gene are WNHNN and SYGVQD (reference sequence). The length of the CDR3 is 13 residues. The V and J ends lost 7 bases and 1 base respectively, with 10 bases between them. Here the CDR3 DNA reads TGCGCCAGCACTTACGGCGGGAACACTGAAGCTTTCTTT. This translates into CASTYGGNTEAFF.

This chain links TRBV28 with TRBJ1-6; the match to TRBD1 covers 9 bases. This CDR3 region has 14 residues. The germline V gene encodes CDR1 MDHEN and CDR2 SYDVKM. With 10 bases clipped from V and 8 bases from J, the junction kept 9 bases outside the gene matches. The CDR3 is CAIPGQGGYSPLHF. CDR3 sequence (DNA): TGTGCCATCCCGGGACAGGGAGGTTATTCACCCCTCCACTTT.

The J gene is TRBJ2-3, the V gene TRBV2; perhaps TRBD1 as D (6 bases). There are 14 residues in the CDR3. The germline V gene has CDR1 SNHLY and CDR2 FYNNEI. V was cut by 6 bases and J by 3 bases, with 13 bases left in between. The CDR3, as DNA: TGTGCCAGCAGCGCCTCCAGGGGAACAGATACGCAGTATTTT. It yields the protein CASSASRGTDTQYF.

The CDR3 bases are TGTGCCAGTAGTATAGGTCAGGTACCAGAGACCCAGTACTTC. Translation gives CASSIGQVPETQYF. The V and J genes are TRBV19 and TRBJ2-5; D gene ambiguous. The CDR3 has 14 amino acids. V lost 1 base and J lost 4, with 10 bases in between. The germline V gene has CDR1 LNHDA and CDR2 SQIVND (reference sequence).

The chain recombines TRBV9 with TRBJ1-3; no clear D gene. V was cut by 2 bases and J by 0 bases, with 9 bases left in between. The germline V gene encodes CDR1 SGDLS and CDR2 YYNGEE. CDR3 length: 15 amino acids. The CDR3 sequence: CASSVSGDSGNTIYF. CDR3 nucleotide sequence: TGTGCCAGCAGCGTCTCAGGCGACTCTGGAAACACCATATATTTT.

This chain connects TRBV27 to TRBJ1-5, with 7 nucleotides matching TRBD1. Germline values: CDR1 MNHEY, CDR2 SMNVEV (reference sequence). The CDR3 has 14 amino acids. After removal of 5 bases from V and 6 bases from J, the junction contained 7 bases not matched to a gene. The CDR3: CASSIRQGVQPQHF. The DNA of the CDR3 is TGTGCCAGCAGTATAAGACAGGGTGTTCAGCCCCAGCATTTT.

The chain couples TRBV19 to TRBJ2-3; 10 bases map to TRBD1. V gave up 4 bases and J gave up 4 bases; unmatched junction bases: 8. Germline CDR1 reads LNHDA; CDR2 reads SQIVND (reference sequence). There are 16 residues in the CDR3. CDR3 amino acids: CASSTGRDRGPDTQYF. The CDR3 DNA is TGTGCCAGTAGTACAGGCCGGGACAGGGGTCCAGATACGCAGTATTTT.

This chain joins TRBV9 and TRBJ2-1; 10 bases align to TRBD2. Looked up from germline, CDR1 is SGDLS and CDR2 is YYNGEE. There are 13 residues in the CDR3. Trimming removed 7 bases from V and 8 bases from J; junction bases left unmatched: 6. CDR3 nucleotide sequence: TGTGCCAGCGGGGCTAGCGGGAGCCATGAGCAGTTCTTC. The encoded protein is CASGASGSHEQFF. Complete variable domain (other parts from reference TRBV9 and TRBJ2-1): DSGVTQTPKHLITATGQRVTLRCSPRSGDLSVYWYQQSLDQGLQFLIQYYNGEERAKGNILERFSAQQFPDLHSELNLSSLELGDSALYFCASGASGSHEQFFGPGTRLTVL.

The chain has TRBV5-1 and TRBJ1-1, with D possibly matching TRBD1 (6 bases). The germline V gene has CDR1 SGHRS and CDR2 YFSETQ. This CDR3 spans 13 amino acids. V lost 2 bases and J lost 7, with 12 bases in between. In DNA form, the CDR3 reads TGCGCCAGCAGCTTAGACGCCAGGGGTGAAGCTTTCTTT. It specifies CASSLDARGEAFF.

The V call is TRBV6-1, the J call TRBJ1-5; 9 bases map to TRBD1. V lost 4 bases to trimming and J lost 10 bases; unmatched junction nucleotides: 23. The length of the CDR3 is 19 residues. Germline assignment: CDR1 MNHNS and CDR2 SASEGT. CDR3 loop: CASSALGQGIGKYNRPQHF. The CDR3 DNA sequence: TGTGCCAGCAGTGCCCTGGGACAGGGTATAGGAAAGTATAATCGTCCCCAGCATTTT.